These 22 T cell receptor beta chains share one sample of origin, sequenced in a study of OX40 agonist ivuxolimab in advanced cancers. Only in-frame clones appear in the TCRdb table, and some are missing; sequencing was by immunoSEQ multiplex PCR. The sample shows around 46,000 clones, about 89% of them seen only once. Here the sequenced sample was CD4+ or CD8+ T cells sorted from blood, taken in a trial of the OX40 agonist ivuxolimab. The receptors originated from an adult with an advanced solid tumor such as melanoma, head and neck, liver or kidney cancer.

This clone was detected once. The chain carries TRBV9 and TRBJ2-7; D is undetermined. Germline CDR1 reads SGDLS; CDR2 reads YYNGEE. V lost 4 bases and J lost 2, with 19 bases in between. This CDR3 is 16 amino acids long. CDR3 residues: CASSLLVTAPTYEQYF. CDR3 sequence (DNA): TGTGCCAGCAGCCTCTTGGTTACAGCTCCTACCTACGAGCAGTACTTC.

The V call is TRBV25-1, the J call TRBJ1-3, with D possibly being TRBD1 (6 bases). The CDR3 length is 15 residues. Trimming stripped 5 bases from V and 5 bases from J, with 16 bases between. CDR1 MGHDK and CDR2 SYGVNS come from the germline V gene. The CDR3 nucleotides read TGTGCCAGCAGTAACACTTGGGACATAAGAAACACCATATATTTT. This gives the protein CASSNTWDIRNTIYF.

V is TRBV4-2 and J is TRBJ2-2; D gene unclear. The V gene's germline CDR1 is LGHNA and CDR2 YNFKEQ. The V gene lost 4 bases and the J gene lost 6 bases, with 6 bases spanning the gap. CDR3 length: 12 amino acids. The CDR3 is CASSPRPGELFF. Written as DNA, the CDR3 is TGTGCCAGCAGCCCGCGACCCGGGGAGCTGTTTTTT.

The chain carries TRBV14 and TRBJ2-7; D not certain. CDR1 and CDR2 from the germline V gene are SGHDN and FVKESK. The CDR3 spans 13 residues. With 2 bases removed from V and 3 bases from J, the gap between germline ends came to 8 bases. The CDR3 spells CASSQKNDYEQYF. Written as DNA, the CDR3 is TGTGCCAGCAGCCAAAAAAACGACTACGAGCAGTACTTC.

The chain couples TRBV14 to TRBJ1-4; D not certain. Germline assignment: CDR1 SGHDN and CDR2 FVKESK. The V end lost 2 bases, the J end lost 0 bases, and 4 bases lay between the germline ends. The CDR3 consists of 14 residues. CDR3 sequence: CASSQFATNEKLFF. Here the CDR3 DNA reads TGTGCCAGCAGCCAATTTGCAACTAATGAAAAACTGTTTTTT.

The gene calls are TRBV27 and TRBJ1-1; 8 bases match TRBD1. V shed 5 bases, J shed 7 bases, and the junction held 9 bases outside the gene matches. The CDR3 spans 14 residues. CDR1 MNHEY and CDR2 SMNVEV come from the germline V gene (reference sequence). The CDR3 is CASSTLTGVGEAFF. CDR3 bases: TGTGCCAGCAGTACGTTGACAGGGGTGGGTGAAGCTTTCTTT.

The chain joins TRBV11-2 to TRBJ2-3; TRBD2 agrees at 12 bases. Germline CDR1 reads SGHAT; CDR2 reads FQNNGV. The CDR3 runs to 16 residues. J was trimmed by 3 bases and V by 5 bases; bases with no gene match: 6. The CDR3 protein is CASSPGGTSGTDTQYF. The DNA for the CDR3 is TGTGCCAGCAGCCCTGGGGGGACTAGCGGGACAGATACGCAGTATTTT.

CDR3 amino acids: CASSLNGGHEQFF. CDR3 DNA sequence: TGTGCCAGCAGCTTAAATGGGGGCCATGAGCAGTTCTTC. The V and J genes are TRBV7-9 and TRBJ2-1; weak D call: TRBD1 (6 bases). CDR1 is SEHNR and CDR2 is FQNEAQ in the germline V gene (reference sequence). This CDR3 has 13 amino acids. Between the trimmed V and J ends, which lost 2 bases and 8 bases, there was a span of 10 bases. Full variable domain (outside the CDR3, taken from reference TRBV7-9 and TRBJ2-1): DTGVSQNPRHKITKRGQNVTFRCDPISEHNRLYWYRQTLGQGPEFLTYFQNEAQLEKSRLLSDRFSAERPKGSFSTLEIQRTEQGDSAMYLCASSLNGGHEQFFGPGTRLTVL.

The sample holds one count of this clone. The chain links TRBV7-6 to TRBJ1-4; D ambiguous. This CDR3 is built from 13 residues. Per germline, CDR1 SGHVS and CDR2 FNYEAQ. The ends were cut back, 5 bases at V and 5 bases at J, with 9 bases in the middle. The CDR3 is CASSPPANEKLFF. The CDR3 coding sequence is TGTGCCAGCAGCCCCCCGGCAAATGAAAAACTGTTTTTT.

J is TRBJ1-2 and V is TRBV7-9, with D uncertain. V was clipped by 5 bases and J by 5 bases, with 21 bases between them. Germline loops: CDR1 SEHNR, CDR2 FQNEAQ (reference sequence). The CDR3 contains 16 residues. The DNA of the CDR3 is TGTGCCAGCAGCCGAACGGACGGGGAGCTAAAATATGGCTACACCTTC. Amino acid sequence: CASSRTDGELKYGYTF.

This chain links TRBV29-1 with TRBJ2-1; tentative D call: TRBD2 (5 bases). The CDR3 runs 17 residues. Germline V gives CDR1 SQVTM, CDR2 ANQGSEA. The ends were cut back, 6 bases at V and 7 bases at J, with 28 bases in the middle. The CDR3, as DNA: TGCAGCGTCCCCCCGGGTGGCGGTCCCCTCGGGGTAAATGAGCAGTTCTTC. Translating it yields CSVPPGGGPLGVNEQFF.

The chain has TRBV5-6 and TRBJ2-7, with 11 bases matching TRBD1. Germline-derived CDR1 and CDR2 are SGHDT and YYEEEE. V lost 4 bases to trimming and J lost 3 bases; unmatched junction nucleotides: 3. The CDR3 consists of 14 residues. The CDR3 protein is CASSLGTGGYEQYF. In nucleotides, the CDR3 is TGTGCCAGCAGCCTCGGGACAGGGGGCTACGAGCAGTACTTC.

The rearrangement links TRBV6-4 to TRBJ2-7, with TRBD2 matching over 11 bases. In germline, CDR1 is MRHNA, CDR2 SNTAGT. With V trimmed by 5 bases and J by 1 base, 1 base remained unmatched. The CDR3 consists of 14 residues. CDR3 in DNA: TGTGCCAGCAGTCGACTAGCGGGATCCTACGAGCAGTACTTC. Residues: CASSRLAGSYEQYF.

The chain recombines TRBV6-1 with TRBJ2-4, with D possibly being TRBD1 (6 bases). With 1 base removed from V and 0 bases from J, the gap between germline ends came to 13 bases. The CDR3 extends over 17 amino acids. The V gene's germline CDR1 is MNHNS and CDR2 SASEGT. CDR3 in amino acids: CASSEGWGLIAKNIQYF. DNA for the CDR3: TGTGCCAGCAGTGAAGGGTGGGGGCTAATAGCCAAAAACATTCAGTACTTC.

The V call is TRBV27, the J call TRBJ2-7; the D is unclear. This CDR3 comprises 18 residues. Germline CDR1 reads MNHEY; CDR2 reads SMNVEV (reference sequence). V was trimmed by 5 bases and J by 0 bases, leaving 23 bases between them. The CDR3: CASSLRVEAQTSSYEQYF. The CDR3 DNA is TGTGCCAGCAGTCTCCGGGTTGAGGCGCAAACGAGCTCCTACGAGCAGTACTTC.

V and J are TRBV27 and TRBJ2-3; no reliable D call. CDR3 length: 15 residues. Germline V CDR1 and CDR2: MNHEY, SMNVEV (reference sequence). V was pared by 2 bases and J by 3 bases, with 12 bases between. The chain's CDR3 is CASSLIALGTDTQYF. CDR3 sequence (DNA): TGTGCCAGCAGTTTAATTGCTTTGGGGACAGATACGCAGTATTTT.

The chain combines TRBV27 with TRBJ2-5, with 12 bases that match TRBD2. The CDR3 runs 17 residues. Trimming removed 4 bases from V and 2 bases from J; junction bases left unmatched: 8. Germline loops: CDR1 MNHEY, CDR2 SMNVEV (reference sequence). The CDR3 DNA reads TGTGCCAGCAGTTCGACTAGCGGGAGCGTAAAACAAGAGACCCAGTACTTC. It specifies CASSSTSGSVKQETQYF.

The chain combines TRBV4-1 with TRBJ2-1; D is unresolved. CDR1 and CDR2 (germline): MGHRA, YSYEKL. There are 16 residues in the CDR3. The V gene lost 0 bases and the J gene lost 1 base, with 10 bases spanning the gap. CDR3 region: CASSQDRSDSYNEQFF. CDR3 nucleotide sequence: TGCGCCAGCAGCCAAGATCGGTCGGATTCCTACAATGAGCAGTTCTTC.

The V call is TRBV11-2, the J call TRBJ1-4, with D unresolved. The CDR3 loop spans 13 amino acids. Germline V CDR1 and CDR2: SGHAT, FQNNGV. Trimming left V 5 bases short and J 8 bases short, with 12 bases between. The CDR3 sequence is CASSPPSLEKLFF. In DNA form, the CDR3 reads TGTGCCAGCAGCCCCCCATCTTTGGAAAAACTGTTTTTT.

The chain carries TRBV5-1 and TRBJ2-3; D remains unclear. The germline gives CDR1 SGHRS, CDR2 YFSETQ. V dropped 6 bases and J dropped 2 bases, with 13 bases sitting between them. This CDR3 contains 14 residues. The chain's CDR3 is CASTIWADTDTQYF. Here the CDR3 DNA reads TGCGCCAGCACCATATGGGCGGACACAGATACGCAGTATTTT.

V gene TRBV4-2 combines with J gene TRBJ2-7, with TRBD2 matching over 9 bases. Losses at the gene ends were 2 bases for V and 2 bases for J; bases not matched to a gene: 7. CDR3 size: 16 residues. Germline CDR1 reads LGHNA; CDR2 reads YNFKEQ. This CDR3 reads CASSQTIAGDAYEQYF. In nucleotides, the CDR3 is TGTGCCAGCAGCCAAACTATAGCGGGGGACGCCTACGAGCAGTACTTC.

V gene TRBV13 combines with J gene TRBJ2-4; D gene unclear. Trimming left V 5 bases short and J 1 base short, with 6 bases between. Per germline, CDR1 PRHDT and CDR2 FYEKMQ (reference sequence). The CDR3 contains 13 residues. The CDR3 here is CASSARAKNIQYF. CDR3 in DNA: TGTGCCAGCAGCGCCAGGGCCAAAAACATTCAGTACTTC.